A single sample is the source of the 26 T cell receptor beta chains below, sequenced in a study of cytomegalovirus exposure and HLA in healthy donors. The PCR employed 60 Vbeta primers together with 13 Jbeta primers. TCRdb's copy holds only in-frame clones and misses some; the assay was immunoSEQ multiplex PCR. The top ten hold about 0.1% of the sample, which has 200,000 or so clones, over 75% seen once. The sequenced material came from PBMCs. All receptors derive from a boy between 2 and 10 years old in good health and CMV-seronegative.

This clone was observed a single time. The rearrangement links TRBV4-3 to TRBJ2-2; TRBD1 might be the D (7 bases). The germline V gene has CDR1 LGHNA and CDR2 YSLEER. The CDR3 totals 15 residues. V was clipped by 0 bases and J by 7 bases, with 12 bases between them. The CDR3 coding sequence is TGCGCCAGCAGCCAAGACAGGGGGGACGGCGGGGAGCTGTTTTTT. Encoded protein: CASSQDRGDGGELFF.

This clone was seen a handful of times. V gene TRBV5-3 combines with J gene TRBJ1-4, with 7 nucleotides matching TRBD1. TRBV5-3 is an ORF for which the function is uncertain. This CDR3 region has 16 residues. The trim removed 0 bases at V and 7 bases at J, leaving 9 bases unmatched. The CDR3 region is CARSLGERQGREKLFF. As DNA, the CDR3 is TGTGCCAGAAGCTTGGGAGAGAGACAGGGTCGTGAAAAACTGTTTTTT.

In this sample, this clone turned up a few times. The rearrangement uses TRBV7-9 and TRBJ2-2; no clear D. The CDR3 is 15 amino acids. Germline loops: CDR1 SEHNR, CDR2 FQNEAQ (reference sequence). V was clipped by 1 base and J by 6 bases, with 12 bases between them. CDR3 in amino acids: CASSLVAPVAGELFF. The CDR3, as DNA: TGTGCCAGCAGCTTAGTAGCCCCCGTTGCCGGGGAGCTGTTTTTT.

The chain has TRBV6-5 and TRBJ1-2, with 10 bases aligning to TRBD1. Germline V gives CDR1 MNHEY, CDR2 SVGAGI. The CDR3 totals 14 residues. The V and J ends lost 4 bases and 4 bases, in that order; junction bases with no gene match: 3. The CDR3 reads CASSLGQGIYGYTF. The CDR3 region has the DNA TGTGCCAGCAGTTTGGGACAGGGGATCTATGGCTACACCTTC.

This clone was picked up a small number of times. The CDR3 sequence is CASTGQGNQPQHF. DNA of the CDR3: TGTGCCAGCACTGGACAGGGCAATCAGCCCCAGCATTTT. J is TRBJ1-5 and V is TRBV6-1, with 7 bases lining up with TRBD1. The CDR3 totals 13 residues. Germline CDR1 reads MNHNS; CDR2 reads SASEGT. Trimming at V came to 7 bases and at J to 2 bases, leaving 2 bases not matched to a gene.

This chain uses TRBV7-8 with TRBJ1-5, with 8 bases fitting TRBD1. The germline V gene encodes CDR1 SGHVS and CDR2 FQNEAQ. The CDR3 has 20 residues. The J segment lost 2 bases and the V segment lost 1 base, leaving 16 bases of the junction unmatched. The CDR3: CASSLVRGTGVGVGNQPQHF. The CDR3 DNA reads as TGTGCCAGCAGCTTAGTACGTGGGACAGGCGTCGGGGTGGGCAATCAGCCCCAGCATTTT.

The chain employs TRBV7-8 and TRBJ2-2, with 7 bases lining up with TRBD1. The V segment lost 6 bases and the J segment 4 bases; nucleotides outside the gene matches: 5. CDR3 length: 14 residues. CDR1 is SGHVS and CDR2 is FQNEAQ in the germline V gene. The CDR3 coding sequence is TGTGCCAGCAGATCCGACAGGGTCACCGGGGAGCTGTTTTTT. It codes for CASRSDRVTGELFF.

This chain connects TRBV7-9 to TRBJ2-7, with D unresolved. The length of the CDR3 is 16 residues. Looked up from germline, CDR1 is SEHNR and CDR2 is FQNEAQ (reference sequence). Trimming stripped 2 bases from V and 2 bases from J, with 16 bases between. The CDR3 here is CASSLPKSWPPYEQYF. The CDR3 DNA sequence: TGTGCCAGCAGCTTACCAAAATCGTGGCCTCCCTACGAGCAGTACTTC.

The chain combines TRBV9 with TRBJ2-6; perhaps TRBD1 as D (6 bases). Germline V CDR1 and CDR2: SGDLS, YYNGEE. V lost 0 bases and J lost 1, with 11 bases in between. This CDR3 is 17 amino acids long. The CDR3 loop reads CASSVGGPGSGANVLTF. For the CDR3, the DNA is TGTGCCAGCAGCGTAGGGGGGCCTGGATCTGGGGCCAACGTCCTGACTTTC.

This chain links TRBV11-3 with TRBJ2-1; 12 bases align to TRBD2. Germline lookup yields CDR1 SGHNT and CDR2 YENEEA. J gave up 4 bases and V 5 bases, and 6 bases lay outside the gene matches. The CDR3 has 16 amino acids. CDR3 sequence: CASSRTSGAQYNEQFF. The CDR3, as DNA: TGTGCCAGCAGCCGGACTAGCGGGGCCCAGTACAATGAGCAGTTCTTC.

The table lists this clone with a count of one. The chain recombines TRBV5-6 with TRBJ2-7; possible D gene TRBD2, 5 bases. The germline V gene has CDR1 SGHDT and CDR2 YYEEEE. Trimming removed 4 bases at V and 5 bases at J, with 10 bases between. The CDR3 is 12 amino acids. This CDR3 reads CASSPAGDEQYF. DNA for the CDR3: TGTGCCAGCAGCCCCGCCGGGGACGAGCAGTACTTC.

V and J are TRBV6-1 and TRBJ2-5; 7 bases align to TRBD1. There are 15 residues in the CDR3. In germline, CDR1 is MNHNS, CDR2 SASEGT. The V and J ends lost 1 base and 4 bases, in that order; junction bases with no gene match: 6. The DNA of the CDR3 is TGTGCCAGCAGTGAAGGGACAGGTTGGGTAGAGACCCAGTACTTC. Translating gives CASSEGTGWVETQYF.

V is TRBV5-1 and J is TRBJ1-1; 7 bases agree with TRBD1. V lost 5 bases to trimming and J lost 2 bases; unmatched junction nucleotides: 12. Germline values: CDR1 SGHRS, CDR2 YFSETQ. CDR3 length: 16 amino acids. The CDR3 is CASSSGPEGANTEAFF. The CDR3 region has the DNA TGCGCCAGCAGTAGTGGGCCCGAGGGGGCTAACACTGAAGCTTTCTTT.

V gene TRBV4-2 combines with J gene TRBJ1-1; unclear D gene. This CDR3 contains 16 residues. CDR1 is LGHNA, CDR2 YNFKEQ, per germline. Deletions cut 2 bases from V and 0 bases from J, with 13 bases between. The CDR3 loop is CASSQLGAVMNTEAFF. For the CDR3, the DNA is TGTGCCAGCAGCCAACTAGGAGCAGTTATGAACACTGAAGCTTTCTTT.

Here the CDR3 reads CASSQQTSSEGSQYF. The CDR3, as DNA: TGTGCCAGCAGCCAACAAACTAGTTCCGAAGGCAGTCAGTACTTC. The chain joins TRBV4-2 to TRBJ2-4; tentative D call: TRBD2 (5 bases). The V gene lost 2 bases and the J gene lost 12 bases, with 20 bases spanning the gap. Germline CDR1 LGHNA, CDR2 YNFKEQ. This CDR3 is 15 amino acids long.

As DNA, the CDR3 is TGTGCCAGCAGATCGTGGGACAGCTCTGGAAACACCATATATTTT. Amino acid sequence: CASRSWDSSGNTIYF. V usage is TRBV6-5 and J usage is TRBJ1-3, with 7 bases lining up with TRBD1. The germline V gene has CDR1 MNHEY and CDR2 SVGAGI. This CDR3 contains 15 residues. V shed 6 bases and J 0 bases; nucleotides not matched to a gene: 5.

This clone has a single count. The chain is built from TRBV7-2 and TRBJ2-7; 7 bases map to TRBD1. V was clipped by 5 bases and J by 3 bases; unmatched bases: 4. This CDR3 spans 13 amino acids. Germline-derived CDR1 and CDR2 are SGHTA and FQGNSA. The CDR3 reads CASSIQGSYEQYF. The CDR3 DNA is TGTGCCAGCAGCATACAGGGGAGCTACGAGCAGTACTTC.

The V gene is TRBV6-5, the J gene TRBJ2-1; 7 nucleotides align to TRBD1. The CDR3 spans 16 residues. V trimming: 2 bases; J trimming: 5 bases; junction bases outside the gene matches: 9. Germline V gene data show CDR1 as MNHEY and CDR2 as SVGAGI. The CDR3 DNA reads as TGTGCCAGCAGTTACCTACAGGGGAAAGTAGACAATGAGCAGTTCTTC. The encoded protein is CASSYLQGKVDNEQFF.

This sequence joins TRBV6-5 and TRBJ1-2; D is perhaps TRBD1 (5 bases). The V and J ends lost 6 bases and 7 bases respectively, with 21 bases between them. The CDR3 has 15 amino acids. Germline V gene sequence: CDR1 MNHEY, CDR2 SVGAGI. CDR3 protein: CASRAQRGGAFGYTF. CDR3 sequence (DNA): TGTGCCAGCAGAGCTCAGAGGGGAGGAGCCTTTGGCTACACCTTC.

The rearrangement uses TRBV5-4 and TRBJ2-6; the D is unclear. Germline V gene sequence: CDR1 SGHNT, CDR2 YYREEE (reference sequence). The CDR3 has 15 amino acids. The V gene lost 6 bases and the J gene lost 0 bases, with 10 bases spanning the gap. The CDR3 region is CASTSGSSGANVLTF. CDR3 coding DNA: TGTGCCAGCACGAGTGGTTCCTCTGGGGCCAACGTCCTGACTTTC. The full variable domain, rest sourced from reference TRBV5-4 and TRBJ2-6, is ETGVTQSPTHLIKTRGQQVTLRCSSQSGHNTVSWYQQALGQGPQFIFQYYREEENGRGNFPPRFSGLQFPNYSSELNVNALELDDSALYLCASTSGSSGANVLTFGAGSRLTVL.

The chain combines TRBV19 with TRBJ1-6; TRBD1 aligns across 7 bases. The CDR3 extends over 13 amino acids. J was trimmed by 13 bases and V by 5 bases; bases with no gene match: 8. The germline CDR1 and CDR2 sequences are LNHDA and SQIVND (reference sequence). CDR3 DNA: TGTGCCAGTAGTCCCCAGACAGGGAGGCCCCTCCACTTT. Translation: CASSPQTGRPLHF. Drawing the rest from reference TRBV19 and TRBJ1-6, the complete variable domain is DGGITQSPKYLFRKEGQNVTLSCEQNLNHDAMYWYRQDPGQGLRLIYYSQIVNDFQKGDIAEGYSVSREKKESFPLTVTSAQKNPTAFYLCASSPQTGRPLHFGNGTRLTVT.

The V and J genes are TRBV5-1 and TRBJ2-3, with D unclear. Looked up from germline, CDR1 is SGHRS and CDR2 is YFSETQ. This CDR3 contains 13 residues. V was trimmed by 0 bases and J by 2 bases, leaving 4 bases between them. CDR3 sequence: CASSLGDTDTQYF. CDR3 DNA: TGCGCCAGCAGCTTGGGAGACACAGATACGCAGTATTTT. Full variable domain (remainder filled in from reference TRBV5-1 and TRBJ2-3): KAGVTQTPRYLIKTRGQQVTLSCSPISGHRSVSWYQQTPGQGLQFLFEYFSETQRNKGNFPGRFSGRQFSNSRSEMNVSTLELGDSALYLCASSLGDTDTQYFGPGTRLTVL.

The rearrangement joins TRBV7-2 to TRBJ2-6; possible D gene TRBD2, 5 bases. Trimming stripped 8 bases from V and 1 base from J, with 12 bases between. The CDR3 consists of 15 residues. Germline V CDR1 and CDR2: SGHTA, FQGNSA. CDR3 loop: CASPSGISGANVLTF. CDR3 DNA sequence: TGTGCCAGCCCCTCCGGGATTTCTGGGGCCAACGTCCTGACTTTC.

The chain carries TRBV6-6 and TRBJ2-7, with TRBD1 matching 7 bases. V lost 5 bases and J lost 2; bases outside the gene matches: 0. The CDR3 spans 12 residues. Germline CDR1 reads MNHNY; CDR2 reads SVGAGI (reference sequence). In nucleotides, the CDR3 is TGTGCCAGCAGTGGACAGGCCTACGAGCAGTACTTC. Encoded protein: CASSGQAYEQYF.

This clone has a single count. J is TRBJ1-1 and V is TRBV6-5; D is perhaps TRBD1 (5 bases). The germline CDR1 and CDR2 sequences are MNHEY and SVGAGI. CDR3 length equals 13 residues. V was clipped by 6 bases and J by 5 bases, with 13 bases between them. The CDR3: CASRGTGRTEAFF. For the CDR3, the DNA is TGTGCCAGCAGGGGGACCGGGAGGACTGAAGCTTTCTTT.

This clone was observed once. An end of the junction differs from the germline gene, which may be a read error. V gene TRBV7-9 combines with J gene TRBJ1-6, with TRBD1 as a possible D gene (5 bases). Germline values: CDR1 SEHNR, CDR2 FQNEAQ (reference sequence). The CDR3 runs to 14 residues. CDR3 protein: CAGSSDRPNSPLHF. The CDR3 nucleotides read TGTGCCGGCAGCTCCGACAGACCTAATTCACCCCTCCACTTT.